This T cell receptor (beta chain) stems from a study of blood T cell repertoires in COVID-19. Using immunoSEQ multiplex PCR, the repertoire was profiled, and TCRdb retains in-frame clones only, with some absent. The sample contains about 220,000 clones, under 90% of which appear only once. The CDR3 is made up of 14 amino acids. Per germline, CDR1 SGHRS and CDR2 YFSETQ. V gave up 4 bases and J gave up 6 bases, with 11 bases separating them. The chain couples TRBV5-1 to TRBJ1-6, with no clear D. This TCR was sampled from a woman of 80 years or more with acute or convalescent COVID-19. Sequencing input: peripheral blood. CDR3: CASSAGNPNSPLHF. CDR3 nucleotide sequence: TGCGCCAGCAGCGCGGGGAACCCTAATTCACCCCTCCACTTT. Combining the CDR3 with reference TRBV5-1 and TRBJ1-6 gives the whole variable domain KAGVTQTPRYLIKTRGQQVTLSCSPISGHRSVSWYQQTPGQGLQFLFEYFSETQRNKGNFPGRFSGRQFSNSRSEMNVSTLELGDSALYLCASSAGNPNSPLHFGNGTRLTVT.